A single T cell receptor beta chain is shown here with its context. It lacks a known antigen. Within one base of it there is no much larger clone, and no base qualities were kept. Deletion took 2 bases off V and 2 bases off J, with a span of 12 bases between the germline ends. The cysteine opens and the phenylalanine closes a CDR3 of 14 amino acids. This entry keeps only the CDR3 DNA: 42 bases, framed from base 1. Per the germline V gene (reference sequence), GTSNPN is the CDR1 and SVGIG is the CDR2. The data originate from a study of blood T cell repertoires in COVID-19 (dated by TCRdb to 2020 to 2022). Broadly, across the study: Samples from collaborators originated in the United States, Italy and Spain and spanned both the acute and convalescent phases of COVID-19. Where available, HLA class I and class II types were obtained from metadata supplied by the sample provider rather than from assay-based typing. The repertoires were released in a freely available public database intended as a resource for research on the immune response to SARS-CoV-2. The sample metadata nearly always contained a de-identified subject ID, COVID-19 status, age in years and sex. The dataset comprised deeply sampled blood TCRbeta repertoires from subjects exposed to, actively infected with, or recovered from COVID-19. The samples were drawn from two sources: the first 160 participants of the ongoing ImmuneRACE study, and approximately 1,300 subjects contributed by 6 global collaborators. The material from the prospective study consisted of cDNA or gDNA derived from T cells, B-cell-depleted T cells, or PBMCs.

TCRbeta CDR3 regions were amplified from genomic DNA using the immunoSEQ Assay, a bias-controlled multiplex PCR. As for how the authors treated the data: Nucleated cell counts per sample were estimated from amplification of reference gene primers within the assay. To quantify the absolute abundance of each unique TCRbeta CDR3 rearrangement, sequence reads were collapsed and filtered. For each sample, productive Simpson clonality was calculated by taking the square root of Simpson's diversity index across productive rearrangements. TCRdb limited this immuneACCESS table to in-frame rearrangements with V and J called. A share of clones is missing; checked studies link under half to unresolved V genes, and the rest is unexplained. V and J calls and clone size are those listed in that table; D and trimming were worked out from the DNA. This sample has under 250,000 clones in its table, and around 82% of those were observed once. Clones ranked in the top ten supply 8.6% of the sample.

Whole blood was collected in K2EDTA tubes by collaborating institutions according to the institutions' own protocols. For TCRbeta analysis, collaborators shipped samples as frozen whole blood, isolated PBMCs, or DNA extracted from either of those sample types. What the study reported, not specific to this receptor: How much clinical and demographic metadata was included differed by source and by participant, and the metadata was provided uncurated.

The sequence is built from TRBV30 and TRBJ1-2; the D segment could be TRBD1, given 5 matching bases. The material sequenced was peripheral blood. The clonotype was recovered from a man aged 40-49 years with active or convalescent COVID-19. The nucleotide sequence is given as TGTGCCTGGAGTCCCGGCAGGGTGAACTATGGCTACACCTTC. The translation is CAWSPGRVNYGYTF.